The source of this TCR beta chain is a study of identical twins. V was trimmed by 1 base and J by 2 bases, leaving 16 bases between them. This CDR3 is built from 16 residues. The germline CDR1 and CDR2 sequences are DFQATT and SNEGSKA (reference sequence). TCRdb fed the 5' RACE reads into MiXCR, producing one record per CDR3 protein. The table includes roughly 250,000 distinct CDR3 sequences, 6.5% to 9% detected once. These data also featured in a second study, about yellow fever vaccine responses in identical twins.

The sample taken for sequencing was CD8+ T cells sorted from blood. This chain connects TRBV20-1 to TRBJ2-3; D is perhaps TRBD2 (6 bases). This clonotype was obtained from a woman younger than 35 in good health. The DNA of the CDR3 is TGCAGTGCTAGAGTCTGGGCTAGCGCGGACACAGATACGCAGTATTTT. Amino acids: CSARVWASADTDTQYF.